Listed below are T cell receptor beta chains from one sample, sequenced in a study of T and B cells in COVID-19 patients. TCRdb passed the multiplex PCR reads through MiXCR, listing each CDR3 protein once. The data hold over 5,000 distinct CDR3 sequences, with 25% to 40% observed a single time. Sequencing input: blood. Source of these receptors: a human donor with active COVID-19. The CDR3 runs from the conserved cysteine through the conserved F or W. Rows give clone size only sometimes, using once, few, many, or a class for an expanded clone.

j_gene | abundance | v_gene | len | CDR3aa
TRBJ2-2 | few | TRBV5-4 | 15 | CASSSTGGDTGELFF
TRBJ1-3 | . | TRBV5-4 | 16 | CASSPPRGSGGNTIYF
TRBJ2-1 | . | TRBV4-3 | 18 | CASSQVWGGTSGYNEQFF
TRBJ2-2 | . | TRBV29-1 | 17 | CSVEGVAGGPRGGELFF
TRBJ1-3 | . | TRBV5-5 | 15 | CASSLGASSGNTIYF
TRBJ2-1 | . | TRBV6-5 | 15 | CASSFTSGQPTEQFF
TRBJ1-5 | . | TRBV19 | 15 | CASSITGASNQPQHF
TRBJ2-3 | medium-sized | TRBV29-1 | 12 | CSVNTGADTQYF
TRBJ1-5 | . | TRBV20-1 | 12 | CSARAPNQPQHF
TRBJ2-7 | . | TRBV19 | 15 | CAIEDGDSSTYEQYF
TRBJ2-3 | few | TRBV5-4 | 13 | CASSFDHSDTQYF
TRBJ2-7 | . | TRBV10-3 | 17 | CAISEGTSGRKDYEQYF
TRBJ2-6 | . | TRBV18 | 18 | CASSPLGETGSRANVLTF
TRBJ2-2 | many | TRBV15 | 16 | CATSTGQGGYTGELFF